The clone carrying this T cell receptor (beta chain) showed up many times. This entry belongs to a study of early T cells in non-severe SARS-CoV-2 infection. CDR1 is DFQATT, CDR2 SNEGSKA, per germline (reference sequence). The CDR3 spans 13 residues. V lost 7 bases, J lost 7 bases, and 16 bases lay in between. Individual cDNA molecules were tagged with unique molecular identifiers, the study reported. TCRdb redid the calling of the 5' RACE reads with MiXCR, one entry per CDR3 protein. The sample carries some 35,000 distinct CDR3 sequences, roughly 5.4% recorded once. This TCR was recovered from an adult who was a healthcare worker with PCR-confirmed SARS-CoV-2 infection or an uninfected control (not recorded which). Sequenced: whole blood. The rearrangement joins TRBV20-1 to TRBJ1-4, with D perhaps matching TRBD1 (6 bases). The CDR3 region is CSGYSQGFEKLFF. For the CDR3, the DNA is TGCAGTGGGTATTCGCAGGGGTTTGAAAAACTGTTTTTT.